This is a list of T cell receptor beta chains from one sample in a study of cytomegalovirus exposure and HLA in healthy donors. Some clones are missing from TCRdb's copy, which holds only in-frame ones; the method was immunoSEQ multiplex PCR. The data hold 130,000 to 150,000 clones, with over 60% observed a single time. Sequencing was carried out using PBMCs. The source of these receptors is a man between 40 and 49 years old in good health and CMV-seropositive. CDR3s include the opening cysteine and the closing phenylalanine or tryptophan. The order of the fields is CDR3 DNA, CDR3 protein, V gene, J gene, D gene, clone size. D genes are given only for firm matches. Size values are once, few and many counts, or a class for expanded clones, and some rows have none.

TGTGCCAGCAGCTCCGGGACAGGCGTAGAGACCCAGTACTTC	CASSSGTGVETQYF	TRBV5-4	TRBJ2-5	TRBD1	few
TGCAGCGTTGTTCAGGGGGCCACAGATACGCAGTATTTT	CSVVQGATDTQYF	TRBV29-1	TRBJ2-3	TRBD1	few
TGTGCCAGCAACCGTAACCCGGGACTAGCGCCGAATGAGCAGTTCTTC	CASNRNPGLAPNEQFF	TRBV6-6	TRBJ2-1	TRBD2	-
TGCGCCAGCAGCCTATTTACAGACCCCTACGAGCAGTACTTC	CASSLFTDPYEQYF	TRBV5-1	TRBJ2-7	-	-
TGTGCCAGCAGCTTCCCCCGACTAGCGGGAGGGCCAAGACATGAGCAGTTCTTC	CASSFPRLAGGPRHEQFF	TRBV7-9	TRBJ2-1	TRBD2	-
TGTGCCAGCAGTGCCCGAGGGTATGGCAGGAACACTGAAGCTTTCTTT	CASSARGYGRNTEAFF	TRBV2	TRBJ1-1	-	-
TGTGCCAGCAGCGCTGGGGCAGGGCTCCCGAAACTGTTTTTT	CASSAGAGLPKLFF	TRBV7-8	TRBJ1-4	-	-
TGTGCCAGCAGCCGTGACAGGGGTTACGAGCAGTACTTC	CASSRDRGYEQYF	TRBV5-6	TRBJ2-7	TRBD1	-
TGTGCCAGTAGTATGAGACAGTCCTTGATCGTCACAGATACGCAGTATTTT	CASSMRQSLIVTDTQYF	TRBV19	TRBJ2-3	-	once
TGCGCCAGCAACGGGGGACTACCAAGATCAGATACGCAGTATTTT	CASNGGLPRSDTQYF	TRBV5-1	TRBJ2-3	TRBD2	once
TGTGCCAGCAGTTTGGGCTACAGCACAGATACGCAGTATTTT	CASSLGYSTDTQYF	TRBV28	TRBJ2-3	-	-
TGTGCCAGCAGCACCGGGACTAGCTACGGGGAGCTGTTTTTT	CASSTGTSYGELFF	TRBV5-4	TRBJ2-2	TRBD2	-
TGCGCCAGCAGCTCAGCGGGGGGGTACAATGAGCAGTTCTTC	CASSSAGGYNEQFF	TRBV5-1	TRBJ2-1	TRBD2	-
TGCGCCAGCAGCTTTTCCTCAACTAATGAAAAACTGTTTTTT	CASSFSSTNEKLFF	TRBV5-1	TRBJ1-4	-	-
TGTGCCAGCAGTTTACAAGGACAGGGGACCCAGCATTTT	CASSLQGQGTQHF	TRBV28	TRBJ1-5	TRBD1	-
TGTGCCAGCAGTTCCCCCCTCGAATGGGCAGGTGGTGAGCAGTACTTC	CASSSPLEWAGGEQYF	TRBV28	TRBJ2-7	-	-
TGTGCCAGCAGCTTTTTCCCTATCTACGAGCAGTACTTC	CASSFFPIYEQYF	TRBV7-2	TRBJ2-7	-	-
TGTGCCAGCAGTTCAAGAACCGGGACAGGGATGCGCTCCCAGCCCCAGCATTTT	CASSSRTGTGMRSQPQHF	TRBV27	TRBJ1-5	TRBD1	few
TGTGCCAGTCAGCAGGACAGGGATCAACAGCCCCAGCATTTT	CASQQDRDQQPQHF	TRBV19	TRBJ1-5	TRBD1	-
TGTGCCAGCAGTCCCCGGGGAAGGACCGGGACAGGACTTCGCGAGCAGTACTTC	CASSPRGRTGTGLREQYF	TRBV25-1	TRBJ2-7	TRBD1	-
TGTGCCAGCAGCTTCCCGACAGGGGGCCTAGGCACTGAAGCTTTCTTT	CASSFPTGGLGTEAFF	TRBV7-9	TRBJ1-1	TRBD1	few
TGTGCCAGCAGTGAAGCTAATACGGGGGATACGCAGTATTTT	CASSEANTGDTQYF	TRBV6-1	TRBJ2-3	-	-
TGTGCCAGCAGCTCGACAGGGGCCTACGAGCAGTACTTC	CASSSTGAYEQYF	TRBV5-6	TRBJ2-7	TRBD1	-
TGCGCCAGCAGACCACAGGGATCCGGAAACACCATATATTTT	CASRPQGSGNTIYF	TRBV5-1	TRBJ1-3	-	-
TGCAGCGCGTCTTGGGGAGTAAATCAGCCCCAGCATTTT	CSASWGVNQPQHF	TRBV29-1	TRBJ1-5	-	-
TGTGCCAGCAGTTACTCCAGGGTTGGCGAGCAGTACTTC	CASSYSRVGEQYF	TRBV6-6	TRBJ2-7	-	-
TGTGCCAGTAGTATTCGACAGGGGCTCACCTACGAGCAGTACTTC	CASSIRQGLTYEQYF	TRBV19	TRBJ2-7	TRBD1	-
TGTGCCAGCAGTTCTGGGGCAGGGGAGCGCTATGGCTACACCTTC	CASSSGAGERYGYTF	TRBV6-5	TRBJ1-2	-	few
TGTGCCAGCAGATCCACAGCTTACGAGCAGTACTTC	CASRSTAYEQYF	TRBV28	TRBJ2-7	-	-
TGTGCCAGCAGCTGGGGACAGGAGGCTGGCTACACCTTC	CASSWGQEAGYTF	TRBV7-2	TRBJ1-2	TRBD1	-
TGTGCCAGCAGGACAGGGGCCTATAATTCACCCCTCCACTTT	CASRTGAYNSPLHF	TRBV27	TRBJ1-6	TRBD1	-
TGTGCCAGCAGCGTAGGGGGGACTAAGGAGGAGACCCAGTACTTC	CASSVGGTKEETQYF	TRBV9	TRBJ2-5	TRBD2	-
TGTGCCAGCAAGGAGCGGAACACTGAAGCTTTCTTT	CASKERNTEAFF	TRBV6-5	TRBJ1-1	-	-
TGTGCCACTCACGGGGGAGCCAGGGATTACTATGGCTACACCTTC	CATHGGARDYYGYTF	TRBV28	TRBJ1-2	-	-
TGTGCCAGCAGTGGGAGGGTCTATGGCTACACCTTC	CASSGRVYGYTF	TRBV11-2	TRBJ1-2	-	once
TGTGCCAGCAGCTTAGGACAGGGGGCGACAGATACGCAGTATTTT	CASSLGQGATDTQYF	TRBV11-2	TRBJ2-3	TRBD1	-
TGTGCCATCACTTACGCGGACACAAACTATGGCTACACCTTC	CAITYADTNYGYTF	TRBV10-3	TRBJ1-2	-	-
TGTGCCAGCAGTTTATGGGCAGGGGAGCAAGAGACCCAGTACTTC	CASSLWAGEQETQYF	TRBV27	TRBJ2-5	-	once
TGCAGTGCTAGGGAGGCCACTGAAGCTTTCTTT	CSAREATEAFF	TRBV20-1	TRBJ1-1	-	-
TGTGCCAGCAGCGGAGGAGGGGTGGGAGAGACCCAGTACTTC	CASSGGGVGETQYF	TRBV7-9	TRBJ2-5	-	-
TGCAGCGTTGAACCCAGACAGGGCTACGAGCAGTACTTC	CSVEPRQGYEQYF	TRBV29-1	TRBJ2-7	TRBD1	-
TGTGCCAGTAGTATAGATGGGACAGTACTACGCCACTTT	CASSIDGTVLRHF	TRBV19	TRBJ1-6	TRBD1	-
TGTGCCATCAGTGAAGGAGGGATGAGGACTGAAGCTTTCTTT	CAISEGGMRTEAFF	TRBV10-3	TRBJ1-1	-	-
TGTGCCAGCAGCGGAGGGATGGGCTCTGGAAACACCATATATTTT	CASSGGMGSGNTIYF	TRBV11-3	TRBJ1-3	-	-
TGTGCCACCTCAGACGGGGTTGGAAACACCATATATTTT	CATSDGVGNTIYF	TRBV19	TRBJ1-3	-	-
TGCGCCAGCAGCTGGGGCCCATCCTACGAGCAGTACTTC	CASSWGPSYEQYF	TRBV5-1	TRBJ2-7	-	once
TGTGCCAGCAGTTTTACAGGGTCCACTGAAGCTTTCTTT	CASSFTGSTEAFF	TRBV6-5	TRBJ1-1	-	-
TGTGCCAGCTCACCGGGCACGCTGAACACTGAAGCTTTCTTT	CASSPGTLNTEAFF	TRBV18	TRBJ1-1	-	few
TGTGCCAGCAGTGAAGCGGGGGGGCACAATGAGCAGTTCTTC	CASSEAGGHNEQFF	TRBV6-1	TRBJ2-1	-	-
TGTGCCAGCAGCAACGCGGGCGGTCGGGCGGGAAAACTGTTTTTT	CASSNAGGRAGKLFF	TRBV7-2	TRBJ1-4	-	few